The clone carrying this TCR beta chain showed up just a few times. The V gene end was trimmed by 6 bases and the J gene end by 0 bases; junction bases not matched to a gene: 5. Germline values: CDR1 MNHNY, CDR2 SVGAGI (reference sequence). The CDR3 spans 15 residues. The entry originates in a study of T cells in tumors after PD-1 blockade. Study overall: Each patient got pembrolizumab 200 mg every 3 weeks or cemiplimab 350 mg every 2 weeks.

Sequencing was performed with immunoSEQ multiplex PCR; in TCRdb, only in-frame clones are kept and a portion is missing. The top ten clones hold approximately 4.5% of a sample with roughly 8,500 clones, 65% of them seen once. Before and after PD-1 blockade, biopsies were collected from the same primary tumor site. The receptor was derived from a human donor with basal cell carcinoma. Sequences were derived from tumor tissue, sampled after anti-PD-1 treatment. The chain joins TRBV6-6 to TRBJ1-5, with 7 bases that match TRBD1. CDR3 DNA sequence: TGTGCCAGCAGAGACGACAGGGATAGCAATCAGCCCCAGCATTTT. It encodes CASRDDRDSNQPQHF.